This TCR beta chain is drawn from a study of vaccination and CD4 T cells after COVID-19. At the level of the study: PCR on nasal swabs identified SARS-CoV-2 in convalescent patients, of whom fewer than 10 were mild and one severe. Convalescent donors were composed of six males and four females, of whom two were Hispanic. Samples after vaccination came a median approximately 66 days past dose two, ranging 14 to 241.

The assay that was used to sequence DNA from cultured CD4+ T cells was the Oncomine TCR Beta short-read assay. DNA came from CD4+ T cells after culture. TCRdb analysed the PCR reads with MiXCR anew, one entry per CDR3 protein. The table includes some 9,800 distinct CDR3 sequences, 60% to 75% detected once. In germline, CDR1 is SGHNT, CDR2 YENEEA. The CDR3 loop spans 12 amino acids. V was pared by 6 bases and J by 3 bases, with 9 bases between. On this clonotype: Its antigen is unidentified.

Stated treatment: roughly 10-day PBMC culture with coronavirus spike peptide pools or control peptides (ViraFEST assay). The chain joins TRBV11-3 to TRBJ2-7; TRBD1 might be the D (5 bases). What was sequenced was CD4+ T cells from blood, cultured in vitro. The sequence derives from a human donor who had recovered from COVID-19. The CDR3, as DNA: TGTGCCAGCAGTGTCAGGGACTACGAGCAGTACTTC. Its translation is CASSVRDYEQYF.